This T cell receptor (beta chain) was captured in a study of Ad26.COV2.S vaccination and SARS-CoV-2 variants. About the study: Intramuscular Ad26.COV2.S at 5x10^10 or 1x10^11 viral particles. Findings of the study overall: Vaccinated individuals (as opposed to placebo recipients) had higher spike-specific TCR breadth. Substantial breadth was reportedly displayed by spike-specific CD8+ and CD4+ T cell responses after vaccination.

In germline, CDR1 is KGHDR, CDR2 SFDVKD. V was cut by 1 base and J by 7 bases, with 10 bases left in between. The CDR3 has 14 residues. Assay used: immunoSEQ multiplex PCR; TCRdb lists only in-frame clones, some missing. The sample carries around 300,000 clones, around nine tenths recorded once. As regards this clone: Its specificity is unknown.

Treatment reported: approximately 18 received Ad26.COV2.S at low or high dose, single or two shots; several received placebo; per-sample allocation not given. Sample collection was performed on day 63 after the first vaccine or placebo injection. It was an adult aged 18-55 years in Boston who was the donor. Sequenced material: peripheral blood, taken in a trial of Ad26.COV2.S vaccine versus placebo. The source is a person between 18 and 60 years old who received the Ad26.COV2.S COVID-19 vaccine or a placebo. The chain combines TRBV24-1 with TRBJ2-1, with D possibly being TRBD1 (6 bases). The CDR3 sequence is CATSDLGGLNEQFF. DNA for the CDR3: TGTGCCACCAGTGATTTAGGGGGTCTGAATGAGCAGTTCTTC.